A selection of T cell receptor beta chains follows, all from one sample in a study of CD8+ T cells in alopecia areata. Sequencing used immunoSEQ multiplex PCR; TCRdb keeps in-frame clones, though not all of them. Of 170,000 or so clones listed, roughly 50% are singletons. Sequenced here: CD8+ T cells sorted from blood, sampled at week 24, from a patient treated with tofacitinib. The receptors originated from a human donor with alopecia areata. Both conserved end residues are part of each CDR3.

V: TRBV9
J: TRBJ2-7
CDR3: CASSAGDRIYEQYF

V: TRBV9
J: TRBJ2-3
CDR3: CASSPLPGDTQYF

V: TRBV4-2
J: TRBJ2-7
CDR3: CASSQGQGSYEQYF

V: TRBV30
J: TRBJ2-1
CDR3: CAWSSGTSGGDEQFF

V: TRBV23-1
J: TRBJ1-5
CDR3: CASSQRNQPQHF

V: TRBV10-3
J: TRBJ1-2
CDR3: CAIRGGGAGSPPGGYTF

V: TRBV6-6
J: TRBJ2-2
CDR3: CAITGAGELFF

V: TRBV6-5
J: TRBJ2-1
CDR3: CASTNRLAGEEQFF

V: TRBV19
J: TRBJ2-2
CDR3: CASSRQQNTGELFF

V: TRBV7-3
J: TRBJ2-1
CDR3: CASSLNNNEQFF

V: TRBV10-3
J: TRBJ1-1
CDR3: CAISEKGRGQGEAFF

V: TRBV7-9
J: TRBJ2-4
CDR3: CASNPLTSGENIQYF

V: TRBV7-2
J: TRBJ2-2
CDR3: CARSPAGTTNTGELFF

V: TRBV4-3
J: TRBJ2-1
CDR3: CASSQFGGNEQFF

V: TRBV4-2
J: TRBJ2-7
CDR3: CASSQARDTEQYF

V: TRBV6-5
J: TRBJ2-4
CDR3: CASSYSISGAKNIQYF

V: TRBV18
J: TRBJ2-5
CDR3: CASSPTGGQGETQYF

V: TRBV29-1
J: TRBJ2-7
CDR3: CSVLTVQTYEQYF

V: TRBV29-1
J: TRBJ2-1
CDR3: CSVRLSSGQGAVYEQFF

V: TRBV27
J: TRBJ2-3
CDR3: CASSLLTSGGTDTQYF

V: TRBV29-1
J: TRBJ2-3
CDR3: CSARGWTGPDTQYF

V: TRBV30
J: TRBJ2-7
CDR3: CASTIQGQGSEQYF

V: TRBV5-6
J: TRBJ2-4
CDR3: CASSGSQNQNIQYF

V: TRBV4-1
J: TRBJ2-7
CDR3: CASSQGSKGDEQYF

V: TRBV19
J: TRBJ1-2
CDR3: CASSVDRGRDGYTF

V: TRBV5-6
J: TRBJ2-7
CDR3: CASSLTPDGESYEQYF

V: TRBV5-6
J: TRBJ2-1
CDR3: CASSSELNEQFF

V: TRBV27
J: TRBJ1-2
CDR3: CASSLTQSNYGYTF

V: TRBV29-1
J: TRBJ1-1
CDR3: CSVESRGYAFF

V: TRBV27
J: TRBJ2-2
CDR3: CASSPWAGELFF

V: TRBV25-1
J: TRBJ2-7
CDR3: CASSESSFGQTEQYF

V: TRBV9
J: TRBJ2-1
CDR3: CASSGAVNEQFF

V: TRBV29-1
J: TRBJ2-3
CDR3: CSVEDPGAPPPGSTDTQYF

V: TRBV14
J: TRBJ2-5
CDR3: CASSRRQGLWETQYF

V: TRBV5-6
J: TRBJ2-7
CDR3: CASSLATGREQYF

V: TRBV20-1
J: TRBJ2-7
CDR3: CSARSDYEQYF

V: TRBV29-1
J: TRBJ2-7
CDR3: CSVVSEGNEQYF

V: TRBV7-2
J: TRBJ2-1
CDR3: CASSLSSGRTYNEQFF

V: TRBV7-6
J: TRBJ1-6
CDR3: CASSLGGQGNSPLHF

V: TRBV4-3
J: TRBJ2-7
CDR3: CASSQGAGADSYEQYF

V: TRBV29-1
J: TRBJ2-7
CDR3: CSVAGRGGYYEQYF

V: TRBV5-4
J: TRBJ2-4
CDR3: CASSLGLAETNIQYF

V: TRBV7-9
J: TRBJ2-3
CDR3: CASNLKSQRGVTDTQYF

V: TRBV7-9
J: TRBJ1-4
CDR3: CASSLGPNEKLFF

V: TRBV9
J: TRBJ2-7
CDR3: CASSVGDLYEQYF

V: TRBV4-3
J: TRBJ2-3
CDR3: CASSQTSGRTDTQYF

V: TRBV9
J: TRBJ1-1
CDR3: CASGGTEAFF

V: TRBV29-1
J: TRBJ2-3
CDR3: CSVEELGRLTDTQYF

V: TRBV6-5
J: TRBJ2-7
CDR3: CASSYSGGDLTYEQYF

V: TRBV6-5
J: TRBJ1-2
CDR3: CASLAGRGGNGYTF

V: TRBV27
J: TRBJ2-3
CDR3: CASSLSERGYTDTQYF

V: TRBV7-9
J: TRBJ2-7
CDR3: CASSSGGTAQLYEQYF

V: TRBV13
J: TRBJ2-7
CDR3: CASSLRDSHEQYF

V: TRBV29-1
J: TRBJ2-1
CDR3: CSVHLRVGQGTNEQFF

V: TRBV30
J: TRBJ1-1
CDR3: CAWSVVEAFF